This record concerns one TCR beta chain sequence. Its antigen is unidentified. TCR beta CDR3 sequences were amplified from RNA transcripts. The HTBI primer set drove a first-round RT-PCR of the TCR CDR3. TCRdb re-analysed the multiplex PCR reads in MiXCR, keeping a single row per CDR3 protein. Of 550,000 to 700,000 distinct CDR3 sequences listed, about 43% are singletons. This sample was included in a study of T cells in Graves' hyperthyroidism and ophthalmopathy. Whole-study results and caveats: Using 13 V-J features, a model discriminated ophthalmopathy from stable hyperthyroidism. Ophthalmopathy, as predicted by the model, came a median approximately 5.9 months after the prediction. Blood also carried most thyroid clonotypes expanded above 0.001.

The germline CDR1 and CDR2 sequences are KGHDR and SFDVKD. The CDR3 has 17 residues. Unmatched junction bases numbered 10, after V lost 5 bases and J lost 5 bases. Uncontrolled infection, other autoimmune disease, pregnancy or lactation excluded patients. The sample comprised peripheral blood or thyroid tissue (not recorded which). The chain has TRBV24-1 and TRBJ2-2; 10 positions agree with TRBD1. The sequence was obtained from an adult woman with Graves' disease, either hyperthyroidism or ophthalmopathy (not recorded which). CDR3 loop: CATSVDRGGDGTGELFF. CDR3 sequence (DNA): TGTGCCACCAGTGTGGACAGGGGGGGAGATGGGACCGGGGAGCTGTTTTTT.